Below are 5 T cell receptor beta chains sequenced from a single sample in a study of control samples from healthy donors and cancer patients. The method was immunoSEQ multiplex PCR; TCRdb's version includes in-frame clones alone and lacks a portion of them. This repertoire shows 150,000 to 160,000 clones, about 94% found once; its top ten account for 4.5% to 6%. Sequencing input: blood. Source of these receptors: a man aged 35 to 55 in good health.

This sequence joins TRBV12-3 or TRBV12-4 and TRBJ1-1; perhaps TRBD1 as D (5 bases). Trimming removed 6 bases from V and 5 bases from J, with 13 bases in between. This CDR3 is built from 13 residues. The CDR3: CASRAYQGTEAFF. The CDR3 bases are TGTGCCAGCAGAGCCTACCAGGGTACTGAAGCTTTCTTT.

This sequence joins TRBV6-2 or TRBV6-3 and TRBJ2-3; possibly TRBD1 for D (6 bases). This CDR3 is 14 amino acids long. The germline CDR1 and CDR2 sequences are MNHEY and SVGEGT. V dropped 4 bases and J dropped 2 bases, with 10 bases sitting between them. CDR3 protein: CASSFRGTTDTQYF. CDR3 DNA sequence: TGTGCCAGCAGTTTCAGGGGAACCACAGATACGCAGTATTTT.

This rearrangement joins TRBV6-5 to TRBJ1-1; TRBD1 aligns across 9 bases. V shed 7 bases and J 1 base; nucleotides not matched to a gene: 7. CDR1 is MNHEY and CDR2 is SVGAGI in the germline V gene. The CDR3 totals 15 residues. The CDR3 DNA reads TGTGCCAGCACCAGATGGGGACAGGGGAACACTGAAGCTTTCTTT. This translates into CASTRWGQGNTEAFF.

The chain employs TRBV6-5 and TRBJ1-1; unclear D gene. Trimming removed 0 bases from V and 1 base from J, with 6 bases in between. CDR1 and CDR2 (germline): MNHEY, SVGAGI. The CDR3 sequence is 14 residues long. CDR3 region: CASSYSPGNTEAFF. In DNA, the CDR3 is TGTGCCAGCAGTTACTCGCCAGGGAACACTGAAGCTTTCTTT.

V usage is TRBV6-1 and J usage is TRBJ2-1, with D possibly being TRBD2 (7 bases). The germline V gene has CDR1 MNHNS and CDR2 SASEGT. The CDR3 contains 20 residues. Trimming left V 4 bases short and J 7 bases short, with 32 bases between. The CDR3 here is CASSVWGGLRGGAGSNEQFF. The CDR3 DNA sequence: TGTGCCAGCAGTGTCTGGGGTGGACTTCGCGGGGGCGCCGGTTCGAATGAGCAGTTCTTC.